Listed below are T cell receptor beta chains from one sample, sequenced in a study of preoperative IRX-2 immunotherapy in early breast cancer. Only in-frame clones appear in the TCRdb table, and some are missing; sequencing was by immunoSEQ multiplex PCR. There are 55,000 to 70,000 clones in the sample; approximately 93% occur only once, and 1.5% to 2% lies in the top ten. This sample was gathered from a patient treated with IRX-2 immunotherapy. The origin of the receptors is a human donor with breast cancer. CDR3s include the opening cysteine and the closing phenylalanine or tryptophan. A D gene is named only where the DNA matches it firmly. Some rows have no size entry. The others give once, few or many, or a class for an expanded clone.

TRBJ1-4 TRBV7-2 once TRBD1 TGTGCCAGCAGCCCAGGGGGCTTTAATGAAAAACTGTTTTTT CASSPGGFNEKLFF
TRBJ2-7 TRBV12-2 once . TGTGCAAGTCGCCGGAGTCATGGCTACGAGCAGTACTTC CASRRSHGYEQYF
TRBJ1-2 TRBV6-4 . TRBD1 TGTGCCAGCAGAAAAACAGGGGAATGGGTCACCTTC CASRKTGEWVTF
TRBJ1-1 TRBV5-1 . . TGCGCCAGCAGCTTCGGGGGTGGGGGAAGGAACACTGAAGCTTTCTTT CASSFGGGGRNTEAFF
TRBJ1-1 TRBV7-3 few . TGTGCCAGCAGCCCTACCCTTGCGTCTGAAGCTTTCTTT CASSPTLASEAFF
TRBJ2-7 TRBV10-3 . . TGTGCCATCAGTGAAAGGCCTGGGTACGAGCAGTACTTC CAISERPGYEQYF
TRBJ2-3 TRBV7-9 . . TGTGCCAGCAGCTTAGATGGAGACTCCCCGCAGTATTTT CASSLDGDSPQYF
TRBJ2-7 TRBV11-2 . . TGTGCCAGCAGCTTAGGGGCAGGAACTGTCGAGCAGTACTTC CASSLGAGTVEQYF
TRBJ1-6 TRBV18 . . TGTGCCAGCTCTCCAACGGAGCGGGATTCACCCCTCCACTTT CASSPTERDSPLHF
TRBJ1-2 TRBV21-1 . . TGTGCCAGCAGCTCCCCCTCGCAGGGCTACTATGGCTACACCTTC CASSSPSQGYYGYTF
TRBJ2-7 TRBV9 . TRBD1 TGTGCCAGCAGCCCCGCCGGACAGGGTTTATCCGAGCAGTACTTC CASSPAGQGLSEQYF
TRBJ2-7 TRBV5-1 . TRBD1 TGCGCCAGCAGTGTGGGACAGATCTACGAGCAGTACTTC CASSVGQIYEQYF
TRBJ2-5 TRBV4-3 once . TGCGCCAGCAGCCAAGATCACCCACTAGGTTGGGGCCGAGAGACCCAGTACTTC CASSQDHPLGWGRETQYF
TRBJ2-7 TRBV7-9 few TRBD2 TGTGCCAGCAGACCCGGGACTAGCGGGGGGCCTTACGAGCAGTACTTC CASRPGTSGGPYEQYF
TRBJ2-2 TRBV4-3 . . TGCGCCAGCAGCCAAGATCACGTCACCGGGGAGCTGTTTTTT CASSQDHVTGELFF
TRBJ2-7 TRBV6-5 . . TGTGCCAGCAGTTCCTATTCGGACAAGTACTTC CASSSYSDKYF
TRBJ2-3 TRBV7-2 . TRBD2 TGTGCCAGCGGACGCTGGGCAGGGAGGGGAGATACGCAGTATTTT CASGRWAGRGDTQYF
TRBJ2-7 TRBV27 . . TGTGCCAGCAGTTTATCCGCCAAAGCCTACGAGCAGTACTTC CASSLSAKAYEQYF
TRBJ1-5 TRBV4-2 once . TGTGCCAGCAGCCAAGAATCCGGGGGGTATAGCAATCAGCCCCAGCATTTT CASSQESGGYSNQPQHF
TRBJ1-4 TRBV5-6 . . TGTGCCAGCAGCTTTAGGGTCGGGGAAACTAATGAAAAACTGTTTTTT CASSFRVGETNEKLFF
TRBJ2-7 TRBV18 . TRBD1 TGTGCCAGCTCACCCTCGGGACAGGGGGCCGGCGAGCAGTACTTC CASSPSGQGAGEQYF
TRBJ1-1 TRBV6-5 . TRBD1 TGTGCCAGCGCCTTGGGACAGTTGAACACTGAAGCTTTCTTT CASALGQLNTEAFF
TRBJ2-7 TRBV6-5 few . TGTGCCAGCACCACCTCCCCTGGGCACGAGCAGTACTTC CASTTSPGHEQYF
TRBJ1-4 TRBV9 once TRBD1 TGTGCCAGCAGCTTCGGGACAGGGTTGTCTAATGAAAAACTGTTTTTT CASSFGTGLSNEKLFF
TRBJ2-5 TRBV10-2 . . TGCGCCAGCAGTTCGGACAAAACCGGGGGGACCCAGTACTTC CASSSDKTGGTQYF
TRBJ2-3 TRBV25-1 . TRBD1 TGTGCCACCATGGACAGGGTTATAGATACGCAGTATTTT CATMDRVIDTQYF
TRBJ1-2 TRBV19 . . TGTGCCAGTAGTAACGGACAGAATTATGGCTACACCTTC CASSNGQNYGYTF